These 4 T cell receptor beta chains originate from one sample sequenced in a study of cytomegalovirus exposure and HLA in healthy donors (TCRdb year 2017). Library prep was done by the immunoSEQ multiplex PCR assay. For the multiplex PCR, a mixture combining 60 forward primers for TCR Vbeta segments and 13 reverse primers for TCR Jbeta segments was used. TCRdb obtained this table from immuneACCESS and retained in-frame rearrangements with V and J assigned. These tables miss some clones; where compared with another copy, unresolved V genes account for less than half of the shortfall, and the remainder is unexplained. The sample table records 110,000 to 150,000 clones; roughly 9.8% of these occur just once. Under 2% of the sample is taken by the ten largest. Specimen: PBMCs. These receptor sequences come from a man aged 50 to 59 in good health and CMV-seronegative.

This clone was detected only a few times. This rearrangement joins TRBV7-2 to TRBJ1-6; D unclear. V lost 1 base to trimming and J lost 10 bases, with 11 bases between them. The CDR3 consists of 14 residues. The germline gives CDR1 SGHTA, CDR2 FQGNSA. This CDR3 is CASSLGLGWSPLHF. In DNA form, the CDR3 reads TGTGCCAGCAGCTTAGGCCTAGGTTGGTCACCCCTCCACTTT.

J is TRBJ2-2 and V is TRBV7-3; weak D call: TRBD2 (5 bases). Germline CDR1 SGHTA, CDR2 FQGTGA. Trimming took 5 bases from V and 4 from J, leaving 20 bases between them. This CDR3 region has 17 residues. The CDR3: CASSREGIASGTGELFF. The DNA for the CDR3 is TGTGCCAGCAGCCGGGAAGGTATAGCGAGTGGCACCGGGGAGCTGTTTTTT.

This chain connects TRBV6-5 to TRBJ2-7; possibly TRBD2 for D (5 bases). Between the trimmed V and J ends, which lost 1 base and 5 bases, there was a span of 12 bases. The CDR3 totals 14 residues. Germline lookup yields CDR1 MNHEY and CDR2 SVGAGI. The CDR3 coding sequence is TGTGCCAGCAGTTACTTCGGGGAATCCAACGAGCAGTACTTC. Translated: CASSYFGESNEQYF.

V usage is TRBV5-1 and J usage is TRBJ1-4; TRBD1 matches 10 bases. Germline V CDR1 and CDR2: SGHRS, YFSETQ. Trimming removed 0 bases from V and 7 bases from J; junction bases left unmatched: 6. The CDR3 consists of 16 residues. CDR3 region: CASSLGTGQGFEKLFF. DNA for the CDR3: TGCGCCAGCAGCTTGGGGACGGGACAGGGGTTTGAAAAACTGTTTTTT.